This TCR beta chain was identified during a study of cytomegalovirus exposure and HLA in healthy donors. Overall study: The 130 or so validation repertoires, a later analysis reported, used the same platform as the 600 to 700 first-cohort repertoires. General study results and limits: The investigators catalogued 164 TCR beta chains as cytomegalovirus-associated. Reports indicated that the classifier achieved high specificity and sensitivity in diagnosing cytomegalovirus status. TCR clusters originating in the first cohort tended to co-occur in the roughly 110 validation repertoires, according to a later analysis.

With respect to this clone: Its antigen remains unidentified.

Profiled with immunoSEQ multiplex PCR; TCRdb holds only in-frame clones, not every one. The sample lists some 240,000 clones, roughly 91% occurring once. This CDR3 spans 14 amino acids. The V and J ends lost 2 bases and 3 bases, in that order; junction bases with no gene match: 4. Germline CDR1 and CDR2: MNHEY and SMNVEV (reference sequence). Sequencing was performed on PBMCs. This chain joins TRBV27 and TRBJ2-7, with 7 bases that match TRBD2. The origin of this receptor is a young woman in good health and CMV-seropositive. CDR3 region: CASSLGGEFYEQYF. The CDR3 nucleotides read TGTGCCAGCAGTTTAGGGGGGGAATTCTACGAGCAGTACTTC.